The 23 T cell receptor beta chains below were found in one sample sequenced in a study of technical replicates of blood from a few donors. The data were produced by immunoSEQ multiplex PCR, yet TCRdb's version contains in-frame clones alone and is incomplete. The table records 50,000 to 65,000 clones, 80% to 95% of them present only once. Sequenced input: PBMCs. All receptors come from a human donor in good health. Some clones in this sample may be carry-over from other donors' samples.

The chain couples TRBV9 to TRBJ2-5, with 9 bases matching TRBD2. Trimming took 0 bases from V and 3 from J; bases not matched to a gene: 6. This CDR3 contains 16 residues. Germline V gives CDR1 SGDLS, CDR2 YYNGEE. CDR3 amino acids: CASSVAVSGGEETQYF. The CDR3 DNA is TGTGCCAGCAGCGTAGCAGTTAGCGGGGGTGAAGAGACCCAGTACTTC.

The J gene is TRBJ1-5, the V gene TRBV28; 7 positions match TRBD1. CDR3 length: 15 residues. V shed 6 bases, J shed 7 bases, and the junction held 12 bases outside the gene matches. Germline values: CDR1 MDHEN, CDR2 SYDVKM. CDR3 sequence reads: CASSPQGGSPQPQHF. CDR3 in DNA: TGTGCCAGCAGCCCCCAGGGGGGATCGCCCCAGCCCCAGCATTTT.

This clone was counted a single time. This sequence joins TRBV5-1 and TRBJ2-7; D is possibly TRBD2 (6 bases). The CDR3 runs to 15 residues. Germline V CDR1 and CDR2: SGHRS, YFSETQ. V lost 0 bases to trimming and J lost 0 bases, with 10 bases between them. The CDR3 loop reads CASSLVAGFSYEQYF. CDR3 DNA sequence: TGCGCCAGCAGCTTGGTGGCGGGGTTCTCCTACGAGCAGTACTTC.

The chain has TRBV6-4 and TRBJ2-7, with 8 bases identical to TRBD2. CDR3 length: 14 amino acids. Germline V gives CDR1 MRHNA, CDR2 SNTAGT. J gave up 5 bases and V 4 bases, and 7 bases lay outside the gene matches. For the CDR3, the DNA is TGTGCCAGCAGTGCGTCGGGGGGGGGCGACGAGCAGTACTTC. Translating gives CASSASGGGDEQYF.

This clone was detected only a few times. The V gene is TRBV4-2, the J gene TRBJ2-7; 12 nucleotides match TRBD2. Germline V gene sequence: CDR1 LGHNA, CDR2 YNFKEQ. The CDR3 is 16 residues long. V gave up 3 bases and J gave up 1 base; unmatched junction bases: 4. The CDR3: CASSQEGLAGSYEQYF. The CDR3 bases are TGTGCCAGCAGCCAGGAGGGACTAGCGGGTTCCTACGAGCAGTACTTC.

The V call is TRBV5-6, the J call TRBJ2-7; no reliable D call. The CDR3 totals 14 residues. CDR1 is SGHDT, CDR2 YYEEEE, per germline. Trimming cost V 1 base and J 6 bases, with 14 bases left between them. The CDR3 loop is CASSLLFRLAEQYF. The DNA of the CDR3 is TGTGCCAGCAGCTTGTTATTCCGTTTAGCCGAGCAGTACTTC. Looking up the rest from reference TRBV5-6 and TRBJ2-7 gives the full variable domain: DAGVTQSPTHLIKTRGQQVTLRCSPKSGHDTVSWYQQALGQGPQFIFQYYEEEERQRGNFPDRFSGHQFPNYSSELNVNALLLGDSALYLCASSLLFRLAEQYFGPGTRLTVT.

The chain couples TRBV7-2 to TRBJ1-1, with D perhaps TRBD1 (5 bases). Germline CDR1 reads SGHTA; CDR2 reads FQGNSA. Trimming removed 0 bases from V and 0 bases from J, with 17 bases in between. This CDR3 contains 18 residues. CDR3 coding DNA: TGTGCCAGCAGCTTAGCTCCTTTGGGGCAGCTCATGAACACTGAAGCTTTCTTT. Translation gives CASSLAPLGQLMNTEAFF.

The rearrangement uses TRBV6-1 and TRBJ2-7, with D maybe TRBD2 (6 bases). The ends were cut back, 6 bases at V and 2 bases at J, with 8 bases in the middle. Germline assignment: CDR1 MNHNS and CDR2 SASEGT. The CDR3 totals 12 residues. The CDR3 sequence is CASSGGPYEQYF. The CDR3 DNA reads as TGTGCCAGCAGCGGGGGACCCTACGAGCAGTACTTC.

The J gene is TRBJ2-5, the V gene TRBV7-2; the match to TRBD2 covers 7 bases. The CDR3 totals 14 residues. Unmatched junction bases numbered 4, after V lost 1 base and J lost 5 bases. The germline gives CDR1 SGHTA, CDR2 FQGNSA. CDR3: CASSLESGGETQYF. The DNA for the CDR3 is TGTGCCAGCAGCTTAGAGTCCGGGGGGGAGACCCAGTACTTC.

The J gene is TRBJ2-1, the V gene TRBV18; the D gene is possibly TRBD1 (6 bases). Trimming cost V 2 bases and J 10 bases, with 6 bases left between them. The CDR3 consists of 11 residues. Germline V lookup: CDR1 KGHSH, CDR2 LQKENI. The DNA for the CDR3 is TGTGCCAGCTCACCAGGGACAGAGCAGTTCTTC. Amino acid sequence: CASSPGTEQFF.

The chain uses TRBV5-6 and TRBJ2-2; TRBD1 matches 8 bases. Germline CDR1 is SGHDT and CDR2 is YYEEEE. This CDR3 spans 16 amino acids. Trimming took 3 bases from V and 5 from J; bases not matched to a gene: 9. The CDR3 here is CASSSSGRGQTGELFF. CDR3 nucleotides: TGTGCCAGCAGCTCCTCCGGCAGGGGGCAAACCGGGGAGCTGTTTTTT.

This clone appeared a single time. The chain is built from TRBV28 and TRBJ1-2; D is unresolved. Trimming pared 5 bases from V and 8 bases from J, leaving 12 bases between. The CDR3 sequence is 12 residues long. Germline loops: CDR1 MDHEN, CDR2 SYDVKM. The CDR3 nucleotides are TGTGCCAGCAGTCACAGACCATTGGGCTACACCTTC. Residues: CASSHRPLGYTF.

The chain uses TRBV30 and TRBJ1-4, with 8 bases lining up with TRBD1. Germline CDR1 reads GTSNPN; CDR2 reads SVGIG (reference sequence). The CDR3 spans 15 residues. V lost 0 bases and J lost 4; bases outside the gene matches: 4. The chain's CDR3 is CAWSVRTGNNEKLFF. CDR3 coding DNA: TGTGCCTGGAGTGTAAGGACAGGGAATAATGAAAAACTGTTTTTT.

This clone has just a few counts. In nucleotides, the CDR3 is TGTGCCTGGAGTGAAATGGGGGGGTTTGAGCAGTACTTC. It translates to CAWSEMGGFEQYF. This chain uses TRBV30 with TRBJ2-7, with 7 bases aligning to TRBD2. The V gene's germline CDR1 is GTSNPN and CDR2 SVGIG (reference sequence). CDR3 length: 13 amino acids. The V gene end was trimmed by 1 base and the J gene end by 7 bases; junction bases not matched to a gene: 7.

The chain recombines TRBV4-3 with TRBJ2-7, with TRBD2 matching over 7 bases. Germline loops: CDR1 LGHNA, CDR2 YSLEER. This CDR3 spans 15 amino acids. V dropped 1 base and J dropped 2; count of bases not matched to a gene: 5. The CDR3 sequence is CASSQAHGGTYEQYF. The CDR3, as DNA: TGCGCCAGCAGCCAAGCGCACGGGGGGACCTACGAGCAGTACTTC.

The chain uses TRBV7-9 and TRBJ2-5, with TRBD2 matching over 8 bases. The CDR3 has 17 amino acids. The ends lost 5 bases at V and 1 base at J; junction bases unmatched: 12. Per the germline V gene, CDR1 is SEHNR and CDR2 is FQNEAQ (reference sequence). This CDR3 is CASSRTYGGRTQETQYF. Here the CDR3 DNA reads TGTGCCAGCAGCCGGACCTATGGCGGGAGGACCCAAGAGACCCAGTACTTC. Using reference TRBV7-9 and TRBJ2-5 for the parts outside the CDR3, the full variable domain is DTGVSQNPRHKITKRGQNVTFRCDPISEHNRLYWYRQTLGQGPEFLTYFQNEAQLEKSRLLSDRFSAERPKGSFSTLEIQRTEQGDSAMYLCASSRTYGGRTQETQYFGPGTRLLVL.

The chain uses TRBV5-5 and TRBJ2-3; TRBD2 matches at 8 bases. This CDR3 has 15 amino acids. V lost 2 bases and J lost 6; bases outside the gene matches: 8. Germline CDR1 is SGHKS and CDR2 is YYEKEE (reference sequence). The CDR3 loop is CASSFSQRELDTQYF. The CDR3 DNA is TGTGCCAGCAGCTTTAGCCAGCGGGAGTTGGATACGCAGTATTTT.

The table lists this clone with a count of one. The chain carries TRBV27 and TRBJ2-7; 7 nucleotides agree with TRBD1. After removal of 5 bases from V and 5 bases from J, the junction contained 0 bases not matched to a gene. CDR1 is MNHEY, CDR2 SMNVEV, per germline (reference sequence). This CDR3 is 11 amino acids long. The CDR3 is CASSTGDEQYF. DNA of the CDR3: TGTGCCAGCAGTACAGGGGACGAGCAGTACTTC.

This clone was observed once. The V gene is TRBV14, the J gene TRBJ2-7; no definite D call. V lost 0 bases and J lost 9, with 12 bases in between. Germline V gene lookup returns CDR1 SGHDN and CDR2 FVKESK. The CDR3 is 13 residues long. In DNA form, the CDR3 reads TGTGCCAGCAGCCAAGAAGAAGGTTCGGGGCAGTACTTC. As protein: CASSQEEGSGQYF. The full variable domain, rest sourced from reference TRBV14 and TRBJ2-7, is EAGVTQFPSHSVIEKGQTVTLRCDPISGHDNLYWYRRVMGKEIKFLLHFVKESKQDESGMPNNRFLAERTGGTYSTLKVQPAELEDSGVYFCASSQEEGSGQYFGPGTRLTVT.

The chain couples TRBV6-5 to TRBJ1-1, with 9 bases that match TRBD1. The CDR3 has 14 residues. J gave up 6 bases and V 4 bases, and 6 bases lay outside the gene matches. Germline CDR1 MNHEY, CDR2 SVGAGI. The chain's CDR3 is CASSWDRDHPEAFF. Written as DNA, the CDR3 is TGTGCCAGCAGTTGGGACAGGGATCACCCTGAAGCTTTCTTT.

This clone was observed a single time. The rearrangement links TRBV5-4 to TRBJ1-2; 8 bases agree with TRBD1. J was trimmed by 7 bases and V by 3 bases; bases with no gene match: 8. The CDR3 is made up of 14 amino acids. Germline CDR1 and CDR2: SGHNT and YYREEE (reference sequence). For the CDR3, the DNA is TGTGCCAGCAGCTCGGGGACAGGCGGTGGTGGCTACACCTTC. As protein: CASSSGTGGGGYTF.

V gene TRBV7-2 combines with J gene TRBJ2-3; the D gene is possibly TRBD1 (7 bases). The CDR3 is 14 amino acids. The V and J ends lost 7 bases and 1 base respectively, with 12 bases between them. The germline CDR1 and CDR2 sequences are SGHTA and FQGNSA. The CDR3 bases are TGTGCCAGCAAAGACAGGGAGGGCACAGATACGCAGTATTTT. Translated, it gives CASKDREGTDTQYF.

The CDR3: CASRGAYTEAFF. The CDR3 DNA is TGTGCCAGCAGGGGGGCGTACACTGAAGCTTTCTTT. The J gene is TRBJ1-1, the V gene TRBV2; a weak D match, TRBD1 (6 bases). CDR3 length: 12 residues. Deletions cut 6 bases from V and 3 bases from J, with 8 bases between. CDR1 is SNHLY and CDR2 is FYNNEI in the germline V gene.